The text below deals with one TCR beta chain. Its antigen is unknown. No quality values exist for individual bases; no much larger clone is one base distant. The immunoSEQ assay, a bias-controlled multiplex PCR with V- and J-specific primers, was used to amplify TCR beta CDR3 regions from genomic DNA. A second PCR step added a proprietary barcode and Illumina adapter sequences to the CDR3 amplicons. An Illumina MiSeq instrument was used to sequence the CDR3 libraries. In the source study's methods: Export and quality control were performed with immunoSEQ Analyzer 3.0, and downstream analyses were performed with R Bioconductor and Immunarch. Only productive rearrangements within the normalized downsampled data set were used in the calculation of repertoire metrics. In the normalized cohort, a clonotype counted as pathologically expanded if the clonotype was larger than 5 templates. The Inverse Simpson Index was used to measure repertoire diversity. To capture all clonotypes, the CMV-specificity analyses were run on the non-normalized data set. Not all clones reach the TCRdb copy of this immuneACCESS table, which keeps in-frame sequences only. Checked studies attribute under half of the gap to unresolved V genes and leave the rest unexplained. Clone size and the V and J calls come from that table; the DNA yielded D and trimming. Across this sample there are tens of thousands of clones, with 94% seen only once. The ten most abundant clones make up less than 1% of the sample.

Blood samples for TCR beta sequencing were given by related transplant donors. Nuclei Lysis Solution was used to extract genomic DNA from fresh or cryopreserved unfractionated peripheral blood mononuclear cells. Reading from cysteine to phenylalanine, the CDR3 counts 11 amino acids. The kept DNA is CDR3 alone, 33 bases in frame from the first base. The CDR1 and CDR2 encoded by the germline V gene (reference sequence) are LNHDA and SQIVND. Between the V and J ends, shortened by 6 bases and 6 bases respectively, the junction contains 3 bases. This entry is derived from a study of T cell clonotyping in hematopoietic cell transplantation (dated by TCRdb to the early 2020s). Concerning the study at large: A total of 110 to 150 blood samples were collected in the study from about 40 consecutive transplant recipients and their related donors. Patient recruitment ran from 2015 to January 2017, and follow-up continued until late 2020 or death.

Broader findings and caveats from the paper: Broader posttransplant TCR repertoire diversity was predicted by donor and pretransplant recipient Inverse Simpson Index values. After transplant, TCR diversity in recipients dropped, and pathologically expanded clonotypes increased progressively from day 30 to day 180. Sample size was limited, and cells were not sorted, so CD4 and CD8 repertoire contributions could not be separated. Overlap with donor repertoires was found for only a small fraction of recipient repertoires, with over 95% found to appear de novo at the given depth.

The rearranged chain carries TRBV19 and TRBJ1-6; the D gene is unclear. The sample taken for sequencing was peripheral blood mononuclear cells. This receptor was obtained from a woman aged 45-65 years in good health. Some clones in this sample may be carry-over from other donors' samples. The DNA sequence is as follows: TGTGCCAGTAGGTCTAATTCACCCCTCCACTTT. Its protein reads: CASRSNSPLHF. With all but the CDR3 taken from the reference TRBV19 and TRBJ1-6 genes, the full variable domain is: DGGITQSPKYLFRKEGQNVTLSCEQNLNHDAMYWYRQDPGQGLRLIYYSQIVNDFQKGDIAEGYSVSREKKESFPLTVTSAQKNPTAFYLCASRSNSPLHFGNGTRLTVT.